This passage covers 10 T cell receptor beta chains from one sample sequenced in a study of shared T cell receptors in the human thymus. Sequencing was performed with immunoSEQ multiplex PCR; in TCRdb, only in-frame clones are kept and a portion is missing. This sample yields fewer than 700,000 clones, of which 70% to 90% are seen a single time; around 0.0099% belongs to the top ten. Another study also made use of these data, one on human thymus T cells.

The sample taken for sequencing was thymocytes. These receptors were taken from a boy in the first two years of life with a congenital heart defect.

This clone occurred a few times. The V gene is TRBV14, the J gene TRBJ2-7, with TRBD1 matching over 8 bases. Germline V gene lookup returns CDR1 SGHDN and CDR2 FVKESK. Trimming took 2 bases from V and 2 from J; bases not matched to a gene: 14. The CDR3 sequence is 18 residues long. The CDR3 protein is CASSQRDTVGTGTYEQYF. In DNA, the CDR3 is TGTGCCAGCAGCCAAAGGGACACAGTCGGGACAGGAACCTACGAGCAGTACTTC.

The chain recombines TRBV6-1 with TRBJ1-1; 7 nucleotides match TRBD1. V shed 8 bases and J 4 bases; nucleotides not matched to a gene: 10. The germline gives CDR1 MNHNS, CDR2 SASEGT. The CDR3 covers 14 residues. CDR3 nucleotide sequence: TGTGCCAGCTGGGCAGGGGGGCGAGCCACTGAAGCTTTCTTT. Its translation is CASWAGGRATEAFF.

The gene calls are TRBV7-9 and TRBJ2-1; D may be TRBD2 (6 bases). Germline V gene lookup returns CDR1 SEHNR and CDR2 FQNEAQ (reference sequence). CDR3 length equals 18 residues. V lost 4 bases to trimming and J lost 2 bases, with 21 bases between them. The CDR3 DNA follows: TGTGCCAGCAGCTCCGTGGGAGAGGGAGGATCTACCTACAATGAGCAGTTCTTC. Translated: CASSSVGEGGSTYNEQFF.

CDR3 loop: CASSLRRLAGANTGELFF. The CDR3 nucleotides read TGTGCCAGCAGTTTACGGCGACTAGCGGGTGCGAACACCGGGGAGCTGTTTTTT. The V call is TRBV28, the J call TRBJ2-2; 10 bases match TRBD2. The CDR3 extends over 18 amino acids. CDR1 and CDR2 (germline): MDHEN, SYDVKM. V lost 2 bases, J lost 0 bases, and 6 bases stayed unmatched. The whole variable domain, remainder taken from reference TRBV28 and TRBJ2-2, is DVKVTQSSRYLVKRTGEKVFLECVQDMDHENMFWYRQDPGLGLRLIYFSYDVKMKEKGDIPEGYSVSREKKERFSLILESASTNQTSMYLCASSLRRLAGANTGELFFGEGSRLTVL.

This clone appeared a few times. The V call is TRBV19, the J call TRBJ1-5, with no clear D. This CDR3 spans 15 amino acids. Germline V CDR1 and CDR2: LNHDA, SQIVND (reference sequence). Trimming shortened V by 6 bases and J by 1 base, and 13 bases separated the two germline ends. CDR3 region: CASRDRGGSNQPQHF. CDR3 DNA: TGTGCCAGTAGGGATCGGGGTGGGAGCAATCAGCCCCAGCATTTT.

The V and J genes are TRBV7-9 and TRBJ2-5; possibly TRBD2 for D (5 bases). The CDR3 runs 15 residues. CDR1 and CDR2 (germline): SEHNR, FQNEAQ (reference sequence). V lost 6 bases and J lost 1, with 15 bases in between. In nucleotides, the CDR3 is TGTGCCAGCAGGGTACTAGGCCTACCCCAAGAGACCCAGTACTTC. Its translation is CASRVLGLPQETQYF.

V and J are TRBV4-1 and TRBJ2-7, with a possible D match to TRBD2 (6 bases). In germline, CDR1 is MGHRA, CDR2 YSYEKL. Trimming took off 1 base at V and 4 bases at J, with 8 bases between the two ends. CDR3 length equals 13 residues. As DNA, the CDR3 is TGCGCCAGCAGCCAAGGACTAGGGTACGAGCAGTACTTC. It translates to CASSQGLGYEQYF.

The chain links TRBV4-1 to TRBJ1-4; perhaps TRBD1 as D (6 bases). Trimming took 8 bases from V and 7 from J, leaving 29 bases between them. CDR3 length equals 18 residues. CDR1 and CDR2 (germline): MGHRA, YSYEKL. The CDR3 DNA reads TGCGCCAGCTCTCCGGAACCAAGGCGGGGGCTTTGGGGTGAAAAACTGTTTTTT. Protein: CASSPEPRRGLWGEKLFF.

The chain recombines TRBV10-3 with TRBJ2-1; TRBD2 aligns across 11 bases. This CDR3 has 17 residues. Trimming took 6 bases from V and 2 from J; bases not matched to a gene: 9. Germline lookup yields CDR1 ENHRY and CDR2 SYGVKD. The CDR3 DNA reads as TGTGCCATCAGCGCTTCTAGCGGGAGGATCCCCTACAATGAGCAGTTCTTC. Amino acids: CAISASSGRIPYNEQFF.

The V and J genes are TRBV7-5 and TRBJ2-1; TRBD1 was called by the table and not checked on the DNA. TRBV7-5 is annotated as a pseudogene. This CDR3 comprises 15 residues. CDR3 bases: TGTGCCAGAAGCTCTCCCAGGGGGTCCTACAATGAGCAGTTCTTC. Its protein is CARSSPRGSYNEQFF.